One and the same sample provided the 25 T cell receptor beta chains below, sequenced in a study of blood T cell repertoires in COVID-19. Clones were read by immunoSEQ multiplex PCR, and TCRdb kept only the in-frame ones, dropping some. This repertoire shows roughly 200,000 clones, roughly 82% found once; its top ten account for 12%. The specimen sequenced was PBMCs or T cells enriched from blood (not recorded which). The origin of the receptors is a man aged 40-49 years who had recovered from COVID-19.

This clone came up a few times. The genes are TRBV5-5 and TRBJ2-7; D is ambiguous. Trimming cost V 0 bases and J 1 base, with 5 bases left between them. The CDR3 totals 13 residues. The germline gives CDR1 SGHKS, CDR2 YYEKEE (reference sequence). This CDR3 reads CASSLAVSYEQYV. For the CDR3, the DNA is TGTGCCAGCAGCTTGGCAGTGTCCTACGAGCAGTACGTC.

The chain is built from TRBV29-1 and TRBJ2-3; 7 bases are shared with TRBD1. Unmatched junction bases numbered 6, after V lost 7 bases and J lost 2 bases. This CDR3 region has 13 residues. From germline, CDR1 is SQVTM and CDR2 ANQGSEA. The CDR3 coding sequence is TGCAGCGCCCTGGGACAGTACACAGATACGCAGTATTTT. It codes for CSALGQYTDTQYF.

In DNA form, the CDR3 reads TGTGCCAGCAGGGGGTTTTGGGCTACAGGGAGCGATCAGCCCCAGCATTTT. It translates to CASRGFWATGSDQPQHF. This sequence joins TRBV2 and TRBJ1-5; D is perhaps TRBD1 (6 bases). Per the germline V gene, CDR1 is SNHLY and CDR2 is FYNNEI. Trimming removed 6 bases from V and 5 bases from J, with 23 bases in between. CDR3 length: 17 amino acids. The whole variable domain, remainder taken from reference TRBV2 and TRBJ1-5, is EPEVTQTPSHQVTQMGQEVILRCVPISNHLYFYWYRQILGQKVEFLVSFYNNEISEKSEIFDDQFSVERPDGSNFTLKIRSTKLEDSAMYFCASRGFWATGSDQPQHFGDGTRLSIL.

This clone was seen just once. The rearrangement links TRBV19 to TRBJ2-7; TRBD1 is a possible D gene (5 bases). There are 16 residues in the CDR3. Germline CDR1 LNHDA, CDR2 SQIVND (reference sequence). V was pared by 5 bases and J by 3 bases, with 20 bases between. CDR3 protein: CASSYSPERGLYEQYF. The CDR3 DNA reads TGTGCCAGTAGTTACAGTCCAGAAAGGGGTCTCTACGAGCAGTACTTC.

V is TRBV7-3 and J is TRBJ2-1, with D uncertain. Trimming pared 2 bases from V and 2 bases from J, leaving 10 bases between. The CDR3 has 15 amino acids. CDR1 and CDR2 (germline): SGHTA, FQGTGA. The CDR3 spells CASSLVASAYNEQFF. The CDR3 nucleotides read TGTGCCAGCAGCTTAGTGGCTTCCGCCTACAATGAGCAGTTCTTC.

This clone has only one observation. The chain is built from TRBV5-8 and TRBJ2-4, with D possibly TRBD2 on 6 matching bases. CDR3 length: 14 amino acids. Trimming stripped 7 bases from V and 3 bases from J, with 14 bases between. Germline CDR1 is SGHTS and CDR2 is YDEGEE. The chain's CDR3 is CASRNVEGKNIQYF. CDR3 DNA sequence: TGTGCCAGCCGGAATGTGGAGGGCAAAAACATTCAGTACTTC.

The J gene is TRBJ1-2, the V gene TRBV19; D unclear. V was cut by 5 bases and J by 2 bases, with 6 bases left in between. Germline V lookup: CDR1 LNHDA, CDR2 SQIVND (reference sequence). The CDR3 length is 12 residues. The CDR3 DNA reads TGTGCCAGTAGTCCCCGGAACTATGGCTACACCTTC. It codes for CASSPRNYGYTF.

This clone was found once. V usage is TRBV27 and J usage is TRBJ2-3, with 11 bases aligning to TRBD2. Germline V CDR1 and CDR2: MNHEY, SMNVEV (reference sequence). This CDR3 contains 15 residues. The J segment lost 6 bases and the V segment lost 2 bases, leaving 4 bases of the junction unmatched. CDR3 region: CASSLRTSGSDTQYF. The CDR3 bases are TGTGCCAGCAGTTTAAGGACTAGCGGGTCCGATACGCAGTATTTT.

This chain links TRBV6-6 with TRBJ2-7, with 8 nucleotides matching TRBD2. The CDR3 contains 13 residues. The germline gives CDR1 MNHNY, CDR2 SVGAGI (reference sequence). V dropped 6 bases and J dropped 3; count of bases not matched to a gene: 4. CDR3 amino acids: CASRQAGVYEQYV. The CDR3 nucleotides read TGTGCCAGCAGGCAAGCGGGAGTCTACGAGCAGTACGTC.

This chain links TRBV2 with TRBJ1-1; 11 nucleotides agree with TRBD1. Trimming cost V 10 bases and J 6 bases; bases outside gene matches: 7. The CDR3 has 13 amino acids. Looked up from germline, CDR1 is SNHLY and CDR2 is FYNNEI. CDR3 sequence: CATGQGALAEAFF. The CDR3 DNA reads TGTGCCACCGGACAGGGGGCATTGGCTGAAGCTTTCTTT.

The CDR3 sequence: CASSLARGGYTF. CDR3 in DNA: TGCGCCAGCAGCTTGGCCCGGGGTGGCTACACCTTC. The chain links TRBV5-1 to TRBJ1-2; D not certain. The V gene's germline CDR1 is SGHRS and CDR2 YFSETQ. With 0 bases removed from V and 7 bases from J, the gap between germline ends came to 7 bases. CDR3 length: 12 residues.

The chain employs TRBV7-2 and TRBJ2-5, with 7 bases fitting TRBD1. Looked up from germline, CDR1 is SGHTA and CDR2 is FQGNSA. J lost 4 bases, V lost 6 bases, and 8 bases had no gene match. There are 14 residues in the CDR3. Written as DNA, the CDR3 is TGTGCCAGCAGGGCCACAGGGGTGGGAGAGACCCAGTACTTC. As protein: CASRATGVGETQYF.

The chain couples TRBV7-9 to TRBJ1-2, with unresolved D. V was clipped by 0 bases and J by 8 bases, with 10 bases between them. Germline values: CDR1 SEHNR, CDR2 FQNEAQ (reference sequence). The CDR3 runs 13 residues. The DNA for the CDR3 is TGTGCCAGCAGCTTAGCTGCGGGAGGGGGCTACACCTTC. It codes for CASSLAAGGGYTF.

The chain has TRBV7-2 and TRBJ2-2, with TRBD1 matching over 7 bases. Germline V gene data show CDR1 as SGHTA and CDR2 as FQGNSA. The V segment lost 5 bases and the J segment 0 bases; nucleotides outside the gene matches: 6. The CDR3 runs 16 residues. For the CDR3, the DNA is TGTGCCAGCAGCCTACCTAGGGGGCCGAACACCGGGGAGCTGTTTTTT. Protein product: CASSLPRGPNTGELFF.

The chain recombines TRBV4-2 with TRBJ2-5; tentative D call: TRBD2 (6 bases). Germline V gene lookup returns CDR1 LGHNA and CDR2 YNFKEQ. The CDR3 is 15 residues long. V was clipped by 9 bases and J by 4 bases, with 21 bases between them. CDR3 bases: TGTGCCAGTACTACTTTTTCGACTAGTCGAGAGACCCAGTACTTC. It encodes CASTTFSTSRETQYF.

As for this clone: An end of the junction differs from the germline gene, which may be a read error. This chain links TRBV11-2 with TRBJ1-3; a weak D match, TRBD1 (5 bases). Germline CDR1 is SGHAT and CDR2 is FQNNGV. This CDR3 comprises 14 residues. This chain's CDR3 is CASSFVGVGDTIYF. CDR3 nucleotides: TGTGCCAGCAGCTTCGTAGGGGTTGGAGACACCATATATTTT.

The CDR3 protein is CASSLSESTGELFF. The CDR3 DNA reads as TGTGCCAGCAGTTTATCGGAGTCCACCGGGGAGCTGTTTTTT. This sequence joins TRBV27 and TRBJ2-2, with no clear D. V gave up 0 bases and J gave up 4 bases, with 6 bases separating them. The CDR3 runs 14 residues. Germline CDR1 MNHEY, CDR2 SMNVEV (reference sequence).

This clone was picked up one time. The gene calls are TRBV27 and TRBJ1-1, with D uncertain. CDR1 is MNHEY, CDR2 SMNVEV, per germline (reference sequence). The CDR3 has 14 amino acids. V gave up 2 bases and J gave up 2 bases, with 9 bases separating them. CDR3 in DNA: TGTGCCAGCAGTTTAAAGATAGAAAACACTGAAGCTTTCTTT. This codes for CASSLKIENTEAFF.

The chain combines TRBV5-1 with TRBJ1-5; 8 nucleotides align to TRBD1. Unmatched junction bases numbered 5, after V lost 4 bases and J lost 5 bases. Germline V gene data show CDR1 as SGHRS and CDR2 as YFSETQ. The CDR3 runs to 14 residues. The CDR3 sequence: CASSAGQGDQPQHF. The CDR3 nucleotides read TGCGCCAGCAGCGCTGGACAGGGTGATCAGCCCCAGCATTTT.

The chain uses TRBV28 and TRBJ1-6; TRBD1 matches at 10 bases. V lost 4 bases to trimming and J lost 16 bases; unmatched junction nucleotides: 10. This CDR3 contains 14 residues. Germline CDR1 is MDHEN and CDR2 is SYDVKM. The CDR3 DNA reads TGTGCCAGCAGTTCCGACAGGGGGCGCGGGGCTCTCCACTTT. Translation: CASSSDRGRGALHF.

This chain uses TRBV4-3 with TRBJ1-1; tentatively, D is TRBD1 (5 bases). Trimming cost V 0 bases and J 1 base, with 18 bases left between them. The CDR3 totals 18 residues. Germline V lookup: CDR1 LGHNA, CDR2 YSLEER. In nucleotides, the CDR3 is TGCGCCAGCAGCCAAGATCCCGGCAGGGTGGTCGGGAACACTGAAGCTTTCTTT. Translating it yields CASSQDPGRVVGNTEAFF.

The chain uses TRBV20-1 and TRBJ2-1, with D possibly TRBD2 on 6 matching bases. V was pared by 3 bases and J by 2 bases, with 11 bases between. CDR3 length: 14 amino acids. CDR1 DFQATT and CDR2 SNEGSKA come from the germline V gene (reference sequence). CDR3 residues: CSASTGSPYNEQFF. Written as DNA, the CDR3 is TGCAGTGCTAGTACCGGGAGCCCCTACAATGAGCAGTTCTTC.

In its sample, this clone was seen a few times. J is TRBJ2-2 and V is TRBV2; no reliable D call. The CDR3 covers 12 residues. V was shortened by 3 bases and J by 10 bases, with 9 bases between the two germline ends. CDR1 is SNHLY and CDR2 is FYNNEI in the germline V gene. The CDR3 DNA sequence: TGTGCCAGCAGTGAGTCTCAGATGGAGCTGTTTTTT. Translated: CASSESQMELFF.

In its sample, this clone was seen once. The CDR3 loop reads CSGHRMGGTEAFF. CDR3 DNA sequence: TGCAGCGGTCACAGGATGGGAGGGACTGAAGCTTTCTTT. J is TRBJ1-1 and V is TRBV29-1; D may be TRBD1 (5 bases). The length of the CDR3 is 13 residues. Trimming removed 7 bases at V and 5 bases at J, with 17 bases between. Germline CDR1 reads SQVTM; CDR2 reads ANQGSEA.

The chain joins TRBV6-5 to TRBJ1-2, with 7 nucleotides matching TRBD1. Germline V gene sequence: CDR1 MNHEY, CDR2 SVGAGI. The CDR3 spans 13 residues. After removal of 9 bases from V and 3 bases from J, the junction contained 7 bases not matched to a gene. The CDR3 sequence is CASLLTGYYGYTF. The CDR3 DNA reads as TGTGCCAGTCTCCTGACAGGGTACTATGGCTACACCTTC.